The 28 T cell receptor beta chains below were found in one sample sequenced in a study of OX40 agonist ivuxolimab in advanced cancers. Profiling relied on immunoSEQ multiplex PCR, and the TCRdb table lists in-frame clones only, not all of them. Counted here are 55,000 to 75,000 clones, 91% occurring once; the ten biggest clones make up roughly 2.2%. This specimen consisted of CD4+ or CD8+ T cells sorted from blood, obtained in a trial of the OX40 agonist ivuxolimab. The receptors shown here come from an adult with an advanced solid tumor such as melanoma, head and neck, liver or kidney cancer.

The genes are TRBV5-1 and TRBJ2-7; D is uncertain. Germline V lookup: CDR1 SGHRS, CDR2 YFSETQ. Trimming removed 0 bases from V and 7 bases from J, with 17 bases in between. The CDR3 contains 15 residues. The CDR3 reads CASSLVGLLGGEQYF. CDR3 nucleotide sequence: TGCGCCAGCAGCTTGGTGGGGTTGCTCGGCGGAGAGCAGTACTTC. The complete variable domain, with remaining parts taken from reference TRBV5-1 and TRBJ2-7, reads KAGVTQTPRYLIKTRGQQVTLSCSPISGHRSVSWYQQTPGQGLQFLFEYFSETQRNKGNFPGRFSGRQFSNSRSEMNVSTLELGDSALYLCASSLVGLLGGEQYFGPGTRLTVT.

This sequence joins TRBV28 and TRBJ2-7, with D maybe TRBD2 (5 bases). Trimming removed 6 bases from V and 3 bases from J, with 21 bases in between. Germline CDR1 reads MDHEN; CDR2 reads SYDVKM. The CDR3 length is 16 residues. The CDR3 DNA is TGTGCCAGCAGCTCGGGGAATGTGGCCCGACTCTACGAGCAGTACTTC. Translating it yields CASSSGNVARLYEQYF. The full variable domain, in which reference TRBV28 and TRBJ2-7 provide the parts outside the CDR3, is DVKVTQSSRYLVKRTGEKVFLECVQDMDHENMFWYRQDPGLGLRLIYFSYDVKMKEKGDIPEGYSVSREKKERFSLILESASTNQTSMYLCASSSGNVARLYEQYFGPGTRLTVT.

The J gene is TRBJ2-3, the V gene TRBV1; the table's D gene call, TRBD2, was not cross checked with the DNA. TRBV1 represents a pseudogene. CDR3 length: 20 residues. The CDR3 reads CTSSQDGSSGRGVVLDTQYF. For the CDR3, the DNA is TGCACCAGCAGCCAAGATGGGAGTAGCGGGAGGGGGGTGGTTCTAGATACGCAGTATTTT.

The V call is TRBV29-1, the J call TRBJ2-1; weak D call: TRBD1 (5 bases). Trimming removed 7 bases from V and 12 bases from J, with 16 bases in between. Per germline, CDR1 SQVTM and CDR2 ANQGSEA. The CDR3 runs to 11 residues. The CDR3 is CSAGTGAGQFF. The CDR3 region has the DNA TGCAGCGCCGGTACAGGAGCCGGGCAGTTCTTC.

This chain uses TRBV7-8 with TRBJ2-1; 7 bases map to TRBD2. The V gene's germline CDR1 is SGHVS and CDR2 FQNEAQ. This CDR3 comprises 15 residues. J lost 6 bases, V lost 1 base, and 6 bases had no gene match. CDR3 coding DNA: TGTGCCAGCAGCTTAGGGAGGCTAGCGGCCAATGAGCAGTTCTTC. Protein product: CASSLGRLAANEQFF.

This clone was detected only once. The chain uses TRBV7-8 and TRBJ2-5, with D possibly matching TRBD1 (6 bases). The CDR3 has 14 amino acids. Per germline, CDR1 SGHVS and CDR2 FQNEAQ. The ends were cut back, 6 bases at V and 6 bases at J, with 17 bases in the middle. The CDR3 is CASRSLDSLQTQYF. CDR3 nucleotide sequence: TGTGCCAGCAGATCGTTGGACAGTCTCCAGACCCAGTACTTC.

The V gene is TRBV15, the J gene TRBJ1-1; no reliable D call. The germline V gene encodes CDR1 LNHNV and CDR2 YYDKDF (reference sequence). The CDR3 has 14 residues. Between the trimmed V and J ends, which lost 0 bases and 2 bases, there was a span of 7 bases. CDR3 sequence: CATSRDRANTEAFF. DNA for the CDR3: TGTGCCACCAGCAGAGACCGGGCCAACACTGAAGCTTTCTTT.

The V gene is TRBV5-4, the J gene TRBJ1-2; 11 nucleotides match TRBD1. CDR3 length: 14 amino acids. V lost 4 bases, J lost 7 bases, and 6 bases stayed unmatched. Germline V gene lookup returns CDR1 SGHNT and CDR2 YYREEE (reference sequence). The CDR3 region has the DNA TGTGCCAGCAGCCCCGGACAGGGGGCTAGTGGCTACACCTTC. Translating gives CASSPGQGASGYTF.

The chain carries TRBV4-1 and TRBJ2-5; the match to TRBD2 covers 13 bases. This CDR3 has 17 residues. Germline CDR1 is MGHRA and CDR2 is YSYEKL. Germline trimming cut 0 bases from V and 2 bases from J; bases unmatched to any gene: 3. The CDR3 here is CASSQDRGLAGQETQYF. CDR3 sequence (DNA): TGCGCCAGCAGCCAAGATCGGGGACTAGCGGGACAAGAGACCCAGTACTTC.

The chain couples TRBV11-3 to TRBJ2-4; TRBD2 might be the D (6 bases). V was trimmed by 7 bases and J by 6 bases, leaving 13 bases between them. The CDR3 has 13 residues. Germline CDR1 and CDR2: SGHNT and YENEEA. Written as DNA, the CDR3 is TGTGCCAGCAAGAAGGGAGCGGGAAACATTCAGTACTTC. It specifies CASKKGAGNIQYF. Variable domain in full (rest from reference TRBV11-3 and TRBJ2-4): EAGVVQSPRYKIIEKKQPVAFWCNPISGHNTLYWYLQNLGQGPELLIRYENEEAVDDSQLPKDRFSAERLKGVDSTLKIQPAELGDSAVYLCASKKGAGNIQYFGAGTRLSVL.

The chain joins TRBV18 to TRBJ2-5; D is uncertain. The CDR3 extends over 11 amino acids. V gave up 3 bases and J gave up 1 base, with 0 bases separating them. From germline, CDR1 is KGHSH and CDR2 LQKENI. The CDR3 DNA follows: TGTGCCAGCTCACCCCAAGAGACCCAGTACTTC. This translates into CASSPQETQYF.

The V and J genes are TRBV5-1 and TRBJ2-7; 13 bases are a match to TRBD2. In germline, CDR1 is SGHRS, CDR2 YFSETQ. The CDR3 contains 16 residues. J was trimmed by 0 bases and V by 2 bases; bases with no gene match: 2. The CDR3 sequence is CASSFGTSGVSYEQYF. In nucleotides, the CDR3 is TGCGCCAGCAGCTTTGGGACTAGCGGGGTCTCCTACGAGCAGTACTTC.

The chain combines TRBV28 with TRBJ1-4; a weak D match, TRBD1 (5 bases). CDR1 and CDR2 (germline): MDHEN, SYDVKM. The CDR3 spans 16 residues. V was cut by 5 bases and J by 7 bases, with 20 bases left in between. The CDR3 DNA sequence: TGTGCCAGCAGTCCACACTCCCCAACAGGTGGTGAAAAACTGTTTTTT. This encodes CASSPHSPTGGEKLFF.

The chain links TRBV7-9 to TRBJ2-1; D might be TRBD2 (7 bases). This CDR3 has 17 amino acids. Germline assignment: CDR1 SEHNR and CDR2 FQNEAQ (reference sequence). The ends were cut back, 3 bases at V and 6 bases at J, with 21 bases in the middle. This CDR3 reads CASSLGAGLVRANEQFF. The CDR3 coding sequence is TGTGCCAGCAGCTTGGGGGCCGGACTAGTACGGGCCAATGAGCAGTTCTTC.

J is TRBJ2-7 and V is TRBV10-1; D not resolved. Germline CDR1 and CDR2: WNHNN and SYGVQD (reference sequence). The CDR3 sequence is 16 residues long. V lost 0 bases and J 2 bases, leaving 14 bases between the germline ends. Written as DNA, the CDR3 is TGCGCCAGCAGTGAGTCGATGCCAGGTGAGGCCTACGAGCAGTACTTC. The encoded protein is CASSESMPGEAYEQYF.

The genes are TRBV7-9 and TRBJ1-2; 7 nucleotides match TRBD1. Trimming removed 5 bases from V and 2 bases from J; junction bases left unmatched: 5. The CDR3 is 14 residues long. CDR1 is SEHNR and CDR2 is FQNEAQ in the germline V gene (reference sequence). In nucleotides, the CDR3 is TGTGCCAGCAGCCCGTGGGACAGAAACTATGGCTACACCTTC. Amino acid sequence: CASSPWDRNYGYTF.

The chain recombines TRBV7-2 with TRBJ1-2, with D tentatively TRBD1 (6 bases). The ends were cut back, 3 bases at V and 4 bases at J, with 9 bases in the middle. CDR1 and CDR2 from the germline V gene are SGHTA and FQGNSA. The CDR3 has 13 residues. For the CDR3, the DNA is TGTGCCAGCAGCTTTCAGGGGATCTATGGCTACACCTTC. Translation gives CASSFQGIYGYTF. Supplemented by reference TRBV7-2 and TRBJ1-2, the full variable domain reads GAGVSQSPSNKVTEKGKDVELRCDPISGHTALYWYRQSLGQGLEFLIYFQGNSAPDKSGLPSDRFSAERTGGSVSTLTIQRTQQEDSAVYLCASSFQGIYGYTFGSGTRLTVV.

This chain uses TRBV29-1 with TRBJ2-2, with a possible D match to TRBD2 (5 bases). The CDR3 is 15 residues long. V was cut by 6 bases and J by 3 bases, with 17 bases left in between. The V gene's germline CDR1 is SQVTM and CDR2 ANQGSEA. The CDR3 here is CSVIPGSSDTGELFF. CDR3 nucleotides: TGCAGCGTGATACCCGGAAGTAGCGACACCGGGGAGCTGTTTTTT.

The chain couples TRBV6-5 to TRBJ2-5, with D perhaps matching TRBD2 (6 bases). The CDR3 spans 13 residues. The germline V gene encodes CDR1 MNHEY and CDR2 SVGAGI. Trimming took off 4 bases at V and 5 bases at J, with 11 bases between the two ends. The CDR3 is CASSFLAWETQYF. The CDR3 DNA follows: TGTGCCAGCAGTTTCCTAGCGTGGGAGACCCAGTACTTC.

CDR3 residues: CAGWAWAVTEAFF. The CDR3 DNA reads TGTGCCGGTTGGGCATGGGCAGTCACTGAAGCTTTCTTT. The V call is TRBV30, the J call TRBJ1-1; D is unresolved. Trimming pared 8 bases from V and 4 bases from J, leaving 17 bases between. The CDR3 is made up of 13 amino acids. Germline V lookup: CDR1 GTSNPN, CDR2 SVGIG (reference sequence).

This rearrangement joins TRBV27 to TRBJ1-1; 8 bases fit TRBD1. There are 17 residues in the CDR3. V lost 5 bases, J lost 0 bases, and 11 bases stayed unmatched. Germline V gene data show CDR1 as MNHEY and CDR2 as SMNVEV (reference sequence). CDR3: CASSPGQGLLMNTEAFF. In nucleotides, the CDR3 is TGTGCCAGCAGTCCTGGACAGGGCTTGTTGATGAACACTGAAGCTTTCTTT.

The rearrangement links TRBV19 to TRBJ2-1; D is undetermined. The V end lost 3 bases, the J end lost 10 bases, and 13 bases lay between the germline ends. Germline V gives CDR1 LNHDA, CDR2 SQIVND (reference sequence). CDR3 length: 13 residues. CDR3 nucleotides: TGTGCCAGTAGTATCACACGGACGTACGAGCAGTTCTTC. It specifies CASSITRTYEQFF. The whole variable domain, filled in from reference TRBV19 and TRBJ2-1, reads DGGITQSPKYLFRKEGQNVTLSCEQNLNHDAMYWYRQDPGQGLRLIYYSQIVNDFQKGDIAEGYSVSREKKESFPLTVTSAQKNPTAFYLCASSITRTYEQFFGPGTRLTVL.

J is TRBJ2-3 and V is TRBV5-4; TRBD1 might be the D (7 bases). The V gene lost 4 bases and the J gene lost 2 bases, with 17 bases spanning the gap. This CDR3 is built from 16 residues. The germline V gene has CDR1 SGHNT and CDR2 YYREEE (reference sequence). The CDR3, as DNA: TGTGCCAGCAGCGCAGGGGGGACTCTACTCACAGATACGCAGTATTTT. Translated, it gives CASSAGGTLLTDTQYF.

This chain uses TRBV11-3 with TRBJ1-1; D is possibly TRBD1 (5 bases). CDR1 and CDR2 (germline): SGHNT, YENEEA. The V and J ends lost 4 bases and 5 bases respectively, with 17 bases between them. This CDR3 is built from 15 residues. The CDR3 loop is CASSSGTLGGTEAFF. CDR3 DNA: TGTGCCAGCAGCTCTGGGACCTTGGGGGGGACTGAAGCTTTCTTT.

The chain recombines TRBV19 with TRBJ1-4, with D unresolved. The V end lost 3 bases, the J end lost 6 bases, and 11 bases lay between the germline ends. CDR3 size: 14 residues. Per the germline V gene, CDR1 is LNHDA and CDR2 is SQIVND (reference sequence). CDR3 in DNA: TGTGCCAGTAGTATGGGGTGGGAGGATGAAAAACTGTTTTTT. This gives the protein CASSMGWEDEKLFF.

The genes are TRBV25-1 and TRBJ2-3; TRBD2 matches at 12 bases. Per the germline V gene, CDR1 is MGHDK and CDR2 is SYGVNS. Trimming cost V 0 bases and J 2 bases; bases outside gene matches: 3. This CDR3 has 17 amino acids. The CDR3 bases are TGTGCCAGCAGTGAATATGGACTAGCGGGACACACAGATACGCAGTATTTT. Translation gives CASSEYGLAGHTDTQYF.

In this sample, this clone turned up once. The V gene is TRBV18, the J gene TRBJ1-1; no clear D gene. Per the germline V gene, CDR1 is KGHSH and CDR2 is LQKENI. V was trimmed by 3 bases and J by 0 bases, leaving 8 bases between them. The CDR3 contains 14 residues. CDR3: CASSPDGLNTEAFF. The DNA for the CDR3 is TGTGCCAGCTCACCGGACGGGCTGAACACTGAAGCTTTCTTT.

This chain connects TRBV2 to TRBJ2-2; no reliable D call. Trimming shortened V by 3 bases and J by 8 bases, and 4 bases separated the two germline ends. This CDR3 has 11 amino acids. Germline CDR1 SNHLY, CDR2 FYNNEI. In DNA form, the CDR3 reads TGTGCCAGCAGTGAGCAGGGGGAGCTGTTTTTT. Its protein product is CASSEQGELFF.